This T cell receptor (beta chain) was identified during a study of the immune and genomic landscape of osteosarcoma. The post-treatment osteosarcoma tumors were primary, local recurrence or metastasis specimens from poor-prognosis patients. Clones were sequenced by immunoSEQ multiplex PCR, and TCRdb holds only the in-frame ones, with some missing. The sample contains some 5,000 clones, 77% of which appear only once. This clone is deemed large (0.1 to 1%). This CDR3 region has 15 residues. Trimming took 0 bases from V and 3 from J, leaving 11 bases between them. CDR1 SGHVS and CDR2 FQNEAQ come from the germline V gene.

Material for sequencing was osteosarcoma tumor tissue from the lung. This clonotype was sampled from a human donor with osteosarcoma. This sequence joins TRBV7-8 and TRBJ1-2, with a tentative D call TRBD1 (5 bases). CDR3 sequence: CASSLARDGDYGYTF. The CDR3 DNA is TGTGCCAGCAGCTTAGCTCGGGACGGTGACTATGGCTACACCTTC. The variable domain in full, completed from reference TRBV7-8 and TRBJ1-2, reads GAGVSQSPRYKVAKRGQDVALRCDPISGHVSLFWYQQALGQGPEFLTYFQNEAQLDKSGLPSDRFFAERPEGSVSTLKIQRTQQEDSAVYLCASSLARDGDYGYTFGSGTRLTVV.